This entry describes one TCR beta chain. This sample was taken from a study of blood T cell repertoires in COVID-19. Overall study: Donors in the United States, Italy and Spain gave samples during acute or convalescent COVID-19.

Only in-frame clones appear in the TCRdb table, and some are missing; sequencing was by immunoSEQ multiplex PCR. The repertoire consists of about 160,000 clones, with about four fifths occurring once and the leading ten covering more than 3.5%. The CDR3 covers 16 residues. Trimming pared 3 bases from V and 1 base from J, leaving 15 bases between. Germline CDR1 reads LGHDT; CDR2 reads YNNKEL (reference sequence). Source material: peripheral blood. V usage is TRBV3-1 (or the pseudogene TRBV3-2) and J usage is TRBJ2-5; tentative D call: TRBD2 (6 bases). The receptor was derived from an elderly woman with acute or convalescent COVID-19. The chain's CDR3 is CASSHLNRDFQETQYF. CDR3 nucleotide sequence: TGTGCCAGCAGCCATCTAAACCGGGACTTCCAAGAGACCCAGTACTTC.